This TCR beta chain originates from a study of blood T cell repertoires in COVID-19. In the study overall: Both acute and convalescent COVID-19 samples were obtained from the United States, Italy and Spain.

The germline gives CDR1 SGDLS, CDR2 YYNGEE. The V gene end was trimmed by 3 bases and the J gene end by 9 bases; junction bases not matched to a gene: 12. This CDR3 is built from 15 residues. Clones were read by immunoSEQ multiplex PCR, and TCRdb kept only the in-frame ones, dropping some. The profile shows fewer than 350,000 clones, about 76% of them singletons. The sample comprised peripheral blood. The sequence was collected from a woman in her sixties with active or convalescent COVID-19. The rearrangement joins TRBV9 to TRBJ2-4; TRBD1 matches at 7 bases. CDR3 sequence reads: CASSDSEGGGLIQYF. The CDR3 nucleotides read TGTGCCAGCAGCGACAGTGAAGGGGGCGGGCTCATTCAGTACTTC.